The 16 T cell receptor beta chains below were found in one sample sequenced in a study of CD8 T cells in Susac syndrome. Random hexamers primed reverse transcription of 0.5 to 1 ug RNA. One entry per CDR3 protein, called by TCRdb with MiXCR from the immunoSEQ multiplex PCR reads. This sample yields 56,000 or so distinct CDR3 sequences, of which approximately 95% are seen a single time; less than 0.8% belongs to the top ten. Sequences were obtained from CD8+ T cells from PBMCs. The receptors here all came from a human donor with Susac syndrome.

This rearrangement joins TRBV12-3 or TRBV12-4 to TRBJ1-4; 7 bases align to TRBD1. Unmatched junction bases numbered 10, after V lost 4 bases and J lost 11 bases. The length of the CDR3 is 14 residues. CDR3 in amino acids: CASSSGQTKMKLFF. As DNA, the CDR3 is TGTGCCAGCAGTTCGGGACAGACTAAGATGAAACTGTTTTTT.

The chain has TRBV20-1 and TRBJ2-2; D remains ambiguous. This CDR3 is built from 11 residues. Germline V gene data show CDR1 as DFQATT and CDR2 as SNEGSKA (reference sequence). V lost 5 bases and J lost 2, with 3 bases in between. In DNA form, the CDR3 reads TGCAGTGCTCTTAACACCGGGGAGCTGTTTTTT. The encoded protein is CSALNTGELFF.

The rearrangement links TRBV20-1 to TRBJ2-1; 13 bases map to TRBD2. V was pared by 6 bases and J by 3 bases, with 2 bases of the junction left unmatched. The CDR3 is 14 residues long. The germline gives CDR1 DFQATT, CDR2 SNEGSKA (reference sequence). The CDR3 sequence: CSAGTSGDYNEQFF. In nucleotides, the CDR3 is TGCAGTGCCGGGACTAGCGGGGACTACAATGAGCAGTTCTTC.

This rearrangement joins TRBV7-2 to TRBJ2-5; maybe TRBD2 (6 bases). Germline values: CDR1 SGHTA, CDR2 FQGNSA. Between the trimmed V and J ends, which lost 0 bases and 0 bases, there was a span of 8 bases. The CDR3 is 15 residues long. CDR3 nucleotides: TGTGCCAGCAGCTTAGCTCTAGCGTACCAAGAGACCCAGTACTTC. It specifies CASSLALAYQETQYF.

The V call is TRBV2, the J call TRBJ1-1, with D unclear. The CDR3 runs to 17 residues. Germline V gene lookup returns CDR1 SNHLY and CDR2 FYNNEI. V shed 0 bases and J shed 1 base, with 15 bases lying between them. The CDR3 is CASSEALNTPTNTEAFF. CDR3 DNA: TGTGCCAGCAGTGAAGCGCTTAACACTCCGACGAACACTGAAGCTTTCTTT. The full variable domain, in which reference TRBV2 and TRBJ1-1 provide the parts outside the CDR3, is EPEVTQTPSHQVTQMGQEVILRCVPISNHLYFYWYRQILGQKVEFLVSFYNNEISEKSEIFDDQFSVERPDGSNFTLKIRSTKLEDSAMYFCASSEALNTPTNTEAFFGQGTRLTVV.

The CDR3 sequence: CASSQERPYVEFF. CDR3 nucleotide sequence: TGTGCCAGCAGCCAAGAGCGGCCCTATGTTGAGTTCTTC. The chain employs TRBV3-1 and TRBJ2-1; the D is unclear. Deletions cut 0 bases from V and 14 bases from J, with 14 bases between. There are 13 residues in the CDR3. CDR1 LGHDT and CDR2 YNNKEL come from the germline V gene (reference sequence).

The chain has TRBV29-1 and TRBJ2-1, with D perhaps TRBD1 (6 bases). The germline V gene encodes CDR1 SQVTM and CDR2 ANQGSEA. Trimming shortened V by 7 bases and J by 4 bases, and 14 bases separated the two germline ends. The CDR3 has 13 amino acids. The CDR3 DNA reads TGCAGCGGCCGGGACATGGGATACAATGAGCAGTTCTTC. Amino acids: CSGRDMGYNEQFF.

The rearrangement uses TRBV29-1 and TRBJ2-1; 7 bases fit TRBD1. CDR1 is SQVTM, CDR2 ANQGSEA, per germline. Losses at the gene ends were 0 bases for V and 3 bases for J; bases not matched to a gene: 5. The CDR3 is 15 amino acids. CDR3 bases: TGCAGCGTTGAAGATCAGGACAGGAGCTACAATGAGCAGTTCTTC. It translates to CSVEDQDRSYNEQFF.

The chain employs TRBV20-1 and TRBJ1-2; the D is unclear. The CDR3 runs to 13 residues. Germline CDR1 reads DFQATT; CDR2 reads SNEGSKA (reference sequence). V gave up 3 bases and J gave up 4 bases, with 12 bases separating them. The CDR3 sequence is CSARGLGSYGYTF. In DNA form, the CDR3 reads TGCAGTGCTAGGGGCCTAGGAAGCTATGGCTACACCTTC.

J is TRBJ2-3 and V is TRBV28; possibly TRBD1 for D (5 bases). CDR3 length equals 16 residues. The germline gives CDR1 MDHEN, CDR2 SYDVKM. V was shortened by 4 bases and J by 4 bases, with 18 bases between the two germline ends. The CDR3, as DNA: TGTGCCAGCAGTTCCGGCCCGTTACAGGTCCCAGATACGCAGTATTTT. Its protein product is CASSSGPLQVPDTQYF.

This clonotype has a single count. This chain connects TRBV6-6 to TRBJ2-7, with D unresolved. Trimming took 2 bases from V and 4 from J, leaving 9 bases between them. Germline CDR1 and CDR2: MNHNY and SVGAGI (reference sequence). This CDR3 has 13 residues. CDR3 residues: CASSYPGEYEQYF. Written as DNA, the CDR3 is TGTGCCAGCAGTTACCCAGGAGAATACGAGCAGTACTTC.

The chain employs TRBV27 and TRBJ1-2; 11 bases agree with TRBD1. The CDR3 runs to 17 residues. Germline V CDR1 and CDR2: MNHEY, SMNVEV (reference sequence). With V trimmed by 4 bases and J by 4 bases, 11 bases remained unmatched. CDR3 protein: CASSSFTRTGGVYGYTF. Here the CDR3 DNA reads TGTGCCAGCAGTTCCTTCACCCGGACAGGGGGCGTCTATGGCTACACCTTC.

The chain uses TRBV7-9 and TRBJ1-2; D is ambiguous. The V gene lost 5 bases and the J gene lost 8 bases, with 15 bases spanning the gap. The CDR3 consists of 13 residues. Per the germline V gene, CDR1 is SEHNR and CDR2 is FQNEAQ (reference sequence). The CDR3 is CASSAPPPGGYTF. DNA for the CDR3: TGTGCCAGCAGCGCTCCCCCGCCGGGCGGCTACACCTTC.

J is TRBJ2-3 and V is TRBV15; TRBD1 or TRBD2 may be the D gene (6 bases each). This CDR3 spans 15 amino acids. Trimming removed 4 bases from V and 0 bases from J, with 11 bases in between. The germline V gene encodes CDR1 LNHNV and CDR2 YYDKDF (reference sequence). The CDR3 coding sequence is TGTGCCACCAGCATCGAAGGGGGGAGCACAGATACGCAGTATTTT. It is translated as CATSIEGGSTDTQYF.

This rearrangement joins TRBV28 to TRBJ1-1, with D unclear. Germline V gene lookup returns CDR1 MDHEN and CDR2 SYDVKM. V dropped 3 bases and J dropped 3 bases, with 5 bases sitting between them. The CDR3 loop spans 12 amino acids. The CDR3 protein is CASSFGYTEAFF. The DNA of the CDR3 is TGTGCCAGCAGTTTTGGTTACACTGAAGCTTTCTTT. Together with reference TRBV28 and TRBJ1-1, the CDR3 gives the full variable domain: DVKVTQSSRYLVKRTGEKVFLECVQDMDHENMFWYRQDPGLGLRLIYFSYDVKMKEKGDIPEGYSVSREKKERFSLILESASTNQTSMYLCASSFGYTEAFFGQGTRLTVV.

The V gene is TRBV30, the J gene TRBJ2-7; no firm D call. Germline V lookup: CDR1 GTSNPN, CDR2 SVGIG (reference sequence). Trimming took 3 bases from V and 3 from J, leaving 9 bases between them. The CDR3 consists of 12 residues. In DNA, the CDR3 is TGTGCCTGGAGAAAGGCCCTCTACGAGCAGTACTTC. It is translated as CAWRKALYEQYF.